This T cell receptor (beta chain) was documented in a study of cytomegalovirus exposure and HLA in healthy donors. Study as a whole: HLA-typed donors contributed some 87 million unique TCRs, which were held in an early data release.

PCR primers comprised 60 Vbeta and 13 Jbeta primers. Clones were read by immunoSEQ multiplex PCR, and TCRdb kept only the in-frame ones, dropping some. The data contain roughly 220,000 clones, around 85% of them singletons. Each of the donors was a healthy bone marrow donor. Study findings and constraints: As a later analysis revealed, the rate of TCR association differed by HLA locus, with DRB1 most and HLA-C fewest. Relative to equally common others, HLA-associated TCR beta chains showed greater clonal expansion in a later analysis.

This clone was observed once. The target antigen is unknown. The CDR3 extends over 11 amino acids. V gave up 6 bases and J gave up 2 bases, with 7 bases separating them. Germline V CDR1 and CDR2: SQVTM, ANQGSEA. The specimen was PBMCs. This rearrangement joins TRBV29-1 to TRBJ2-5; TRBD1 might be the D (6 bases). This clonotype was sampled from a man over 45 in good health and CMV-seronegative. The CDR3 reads CSVGHQETQYF. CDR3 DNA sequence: TGCAGCGTGGGACATCAAGAGACCCAGTACTTC.